These T cell receptor beta chains were read from a single sample in a study of T cell responses to AZD1222 COVID-19 vaccine. Method: immunoSEQ multiplex PCR; TCRdb's copy keeps in-frame clones and lacks some. Among around 100,000 clones listed, 80% to 85% were seen once. The source was peripheral blood, collected on day 0 of AZD1222 vaccination. Receptors originate from an adult in good health. Each CDR3 is given with its conserved first and last residue.

v_gene: TRBV27
j_gene: TRBJ1-2
CDR3aa: CASSSNRDRRANYGYTF

v_gene: TRBV5-8
j_gene: TRBJ2-3
CDR3aa: CASSSGGVAGEDTQYF

v_gene: TRBV11-3
j_gene: TRBJ2-2
CDR3aa: CASSLRFAGELFF

v_gene: TRBV2
j_gene: TRBJ1-1
CDR3aa: CASSVLGWNTEAFF

v_gene: TRBV5-8
j_gene: TRBJ1-5
CDR3aa: CASSLEQGADQPQHF

v_gene: TRBV9
j_gene: TRBJ2-1
CDR3aa: CASSVVADPGYNEQFF

v_gene: TRBV28
j_gene: TRBJ2-7
CDR3aa: CASSLRGGTYEQYF

v_gene: TRBV27
j_gene: TRBJ2-2
CDR3aa: CASSPLGRGELFF

v_gene: TRBV30
j_gene: TRBJ1-2
CDR3aa: CAWSVRVLNYGYTF

v_gene: TRBV7-9
j_gene: TRBJ2-2
CDR3aa: CASSPPGQGAGTGELFF

v_gene: TRBV11-2
j_gene: TRBJ2-4
CDR3aa: CASTSMGQGGDIQYF

v_gene: TRBV14
j_gene: TRBJ2-7
CDR3aa: CASSQFQGGYEQYF

v_gene: TRBV2
j_gene: TRBJ1-5
CDR3aa: CASSENWGSQPQHF

v_gene: TRBV21-1
j_gene: TRBJ2-1
CDR3aa: CASSKGPSHHEQFF